These T cell receptor beta chains were read from a single sample in a study of blood T cell repertoires in COVID-19. Using immunoSEQ multiplex PCR, the repertoire was profiled, and TCRdb retains in-frame clones only, with some absent. The table includes tens of thousands of clones, under 80% detected once. Input material: peripheral blood. All receptors come from a man between 65 and 80 years old with COVID-19, enrolled during active disease. Both conserved end residues are part of each CDR3. The D gene is left open where the match is weak. Clone size is stated in some rows and not others, as once, few, many or a class when expanded.

V: TRBV11-2
size: -
D: -
J: TRBJ1-2
CDR3: CASSPSSYGYTF
DNA: TGTGCCAGCAGCCCGAGCTCTTATGGCTACACCTTC

V: TRBV2
size: -
D: -
J: TRBJ1-1
CDR3: CASSDGRVRSPEAFF
DNA: TGTGCCAGCAGTGATGGGAGGGTCCGGTCGCCTGAAGCTTTCTTT

V: TRBV4-3
size: once
D: TRBD1
J: TRBJ2-1
CDR3: CASGTGGPHEQFF
DNA: TGCGCCAGCGGGACAGGGGGCCCCCATGAGCAGTTCTTC

V: TRBV7-9
size: once
D: -
J: TRBJ2-1
CDR3: CASSPSGYSGNEQFF
DNA: TGTGCCAGCAGCCCGAGCGGGTATTCGGGCAATGAGCAGTTCTTC

V: TRBV15
size: -
D: -
J: TRBJ1-1
CDR3: CATSRDGQQNTEAFF
DNA: TGTGCCACCAGCAGAGATGGACAGCAGAACACTGAAGCTTTCTTT

V: TRBV24-1
size: -
D: -
J: TRBJ1-5
CDR3: CATSDTQGYSNQPQHF
DNA: TGTGCCACCAGTGACACCCAGGGGTATAGCAATCAGCCCCAGCATTTT

V: TRBV2
size: -
D: TRBD2
J: TRBJ2-5
CDR3: CASSYFSGGETQYF
DNA: TGTGCCAGCAGCTATTTTTCGGGAGGGGAGACCCAGTACTTC

V: TRBV6-5
size: -
D: -
J: TRBJ1-4
CDR3: CASSTGPSGEKLFF
DNA: TGTGCCAGCAGTACCGGGCCCTCGGGGGAAAAACTGTTTTTT

V: TRBV7-6
size: few
D: -
J: TRBJ2-1
CDR3: CASSFRADYNEQFF
DNA: TGTGCCAGCAGCTTCAGAGCGGATTACAATGAGCAGTTCTTC

V: TRBV6-2/TRBV6-3
size: -
D: TRBD1
J: TRBJ1-1
CDR3: CASSSQGAGTEAFF
DNA: TGTGCCAGCAGTTCTCAGGGGGCCGGTACTGAAGCTTTCTTT

V: TRBV30
size: -
D: TRBD2
J: TRBJ2-1
CDR3: CASFAGGRPPYNEQFF
DNA: TGTGCCTCCTTCGCGGGGGGGCGTCCACCCTACAATGAGCAGTTCTTC

V: TRBV11-3
size: -
D: TRBD2
J: TRBJ2-1
CDR3: CASSSGLAGVDEQFF
DNA: TGTGCCAGCAGCTCGGGACTAGCGGGAGTTGATGAGCAGTTCTTC

V: TRBV18
size: once
D: TRBD2
J: TRBJ2-7
CDR3: CASSPLAGTSVEQYF
DNA: TGTGCCAGCTCACCGTTAGCGGGAACTTCCGTCGAGCAGTACTTC

V: TRBV7-9
size: -
D: TRBD2
J: TRBJ2-2
CDR3: CASSLPARLAGLVGELFF
DNA: TGTGCCAGCAGCTTGCCCGCCCGACTAGCGGGATTGGTCGGGGAGCTGTTTTTT

V: TRBV13
size: once
D: -
J: TRBJ2-5
CDR3: CASSLRSGGEETQYF
DNA: TGTGCCAGCAGCTTAAGGTCCGGGGGAGAAGAGACCCAGTACTTC

V: TRBV12-3/TRBV12-4
size: -
D: -
J: TRBJ2-5
CDR3: CASRREVLATQYF
DNA: TGTGCCAGCAGGAGGGAGGTGTTGGCGACCCAGTACTTC

V: TRBV3-1/TRBV3-2
size: -
D: -
J: TRBJ1-5
CDR3: CASTQMPRRGQPQHF
DNA: TGTGCCAGCACGCAAATGCCCCGACGAGGGCAGCCCCAGCATTTT

V: TRBV5-4
size: few
D: TRBD1
J: TRBJ2-2
CDR3: CASSLRQGTGELFF
DNA: TGTGCCAGCAGCTTGCGACAGGGGACCGGGGAGCTGTTTTTT

V: TRBV11-3
size: few
D: TRBD2
J: TRBJ2-2
CDR3: CASSLDPRGGRGGTGELFF
DNA: TGTGCCAGCAGCTTAGACCCTCGAGGCGGGAGAGGAGGCACCGGGGAGCTGTTTTTT

V: TRBV5-5
size: -
D: TRBD2
J: TRBJ2-7
CDR3: CASSSLVGSSGWDEQYF
DNA: TGTGCCAGCAGCTCCCTCGTCGGCTCTAGCGGGTGGGACGAGCAGTACTTC

V: TRBV29-1
size: -
D: -
J: TRBJ2-5
CDR3: CSVLGSPQETQYF
DNA: TGCAGCGTCCTGGGGAGCCCCCAAGAGACCCAGTACTTC

V: TRBV11-3
size: few
D: -
J: TRBJ2-1
CDR3: CASSLVNFLSPNEQFF
DNA: TGTGCCAGCAGCTTAGTCAACTTCCTATCACCCAATGAGCAGTTCTTC

V: TRBV10-3
size: -
D: -
J: TRBJ1-5
CDR3: CAISRVLGSGSNQPQHF
DNA: TGTGCCATTTCCAGGGTATTGGGTTCAGGTAGCAATCAGCCCCAGCATTTT

V: TRBV23-1
size: -
D: -
J: TRBJ2-6
CDR3: CASSHRLVDGANVLTF
DNA: TGCGCCAGCAGTCATAGACTAGTCGACGGGGCCAACGTCCTGACTTTC

V: TRBV11-3
size: -
D: TRBD2
J: TRBJ2-2
CDR3: CASSRHGGLAATAGELFF
DNA: TGTGCCAGCAGCCGTCACGGAGGACTAGCGGCCACGGCCGGGGAGCTGTTTTTT

V: TRBV4-3
size: -
D: -
J: TRBJ1-5
CDR3: CASSQDHGRNQPQHF
DNA: TGCGCCAGCAGCCAAGATCATGGCAGGAATCAGCCCCAGCATTTT

V: TRBV28
size: -
D: -
J: TRBJ2-5
CDR3: CASSISMSQETQYF
DNA: TGTGCCAGCAGTATTTCAATGAGTCAAGAGACCCAGTACTTC

V: TRBV6-2/TRBV6-3
size: -
D: TRBD2
J: TRBJ2-5
CDR3: CASSRLAGSQETQYF
DNA: TGTGCCAGCAGTCGACTAGCGGGGAGTCAAGAGACCCAGTACTTC

V: TRBV6-4
size: -
D: -
J: TRBJ2-3
CDR3: CASSDCWRRTDTQYF
DNA: TGTGCCAGCAGTGACTGCTGGCGGCGCACAGATACGCAGTATTTT

V: TRBV11-3
size: once
D: -
J: TRBJ2-7
CDR3: CASSPSQGRAYEQYF
DNA: TGTGCCAGCAGCCCTTCCCAGGGGAGGGCCTACGAGCAGTACTTC

V: TRBV28
size: -
D: TRBD2
J: TRBJ2-5
CDR3: CASRLAGVGYQETQYF
DNA: TGTGCCAGCAGACTAGCGGGAGTCGGGTACCAAGAGACCCAGTACTTC

V: TRBV5-6
size: few
D: TRBD1
J: TRBJ1-1
CDR3: CASSLGTGLEAFF
DNA: TGTGCCAGCAGCTTAGGGACAGGTCTAGAAGCTTTCTTT

V: TRBV9
size: -
D: TRBD1
J: TRBJ1-2
CDR3: CASSPRTGGKDGYTF
DNA: TGTGCCAGCAGCCCCAGGACAGGGGGCAAAGATGGCTACACCTTC

V: TRBV16
size: -
D: TRBD2
J: TRBJ2-7
CDR3: CASSQFGGLGGRYYEQYF
DNA: TGTGCCAGCAGCCAATTTGGGGGACTTGGCGGGAGATACTACGAGCAGTACTTC

V: TRBV2
size: few
D: -
J: TRBJ2-5
CDR3: CASSGRAQETQYF
DNA: TGTGCCAGCAGTGGGCGGGCCCAAGAGACCCAGTACTTC

V: TRBV28
size: -
D: -
J: TRBJ2-1
CDR3: CASSPLRDTPFF
DNA: TGTGCCAGCAGTCCTCTCCGGGACACTCCGTTCTTC

V: TRBV5-1
size: -
D: -
J: TRBJ1-1
CDR3: CASSGDFAEAFF
DNA: TGCGCCAGCAGCGGGGACTTCGCTGAAGCTTTCTTT

V: TRBV11-2
size: medium-sized
D: -
J: TRBJ1-2
CDR3: CASSPRDSRGGYGYTF
DNA: TGTGCCAGCAGCCCCAGAGATAGTCGGGGAGGCTATGGCTACACCTTC

V: TRBV19
size: -
D: TRBD2
J: TRBJ2-1
CDR3: CATQDSGRANEQFF
DNA: TGTGCCACCCAGGACAGCGGGAGGGCCAATGAGCAGTTCTTC

V: TRBV27
size: -
D: -
J: TRBJ2-7
CDR3: CASSGQLSYEQYF
DNA: TGTGCCAGCAGCGGACAGCTCTCCTACGAGCAGTACTTC

V: TRBV19
size: -
D: TRBD1
J: TRBJ1-5
CDR3: CASSIQGGGNQPQHF
DNA: TGTGCCAGTAGTATACAGGGGGGAGGCAATCAGCCCCAGCATTTT

V: TRBV6-5
size: -
D: -
J: TRBJ1-1
CDR3: CASSYHGARGTEAFF
DNA: TGTGCCAGCAGTTACCACGGTGCCCGAGGGACTGAAGCTTTCTTT

V: TRBV7-8
size: -
D: TRBD2
J: TRBJ2-1
CDR3: CASSSPGLAGGGGYNEQFF
DNA: TGTGCCAGCAGCTCTCCGGGACTAGCGGGAGGGGGTGGTTACAATGAGCAGTTCTTC

V: TRBV7-2
size: once
D: TRBD1
J: TRBJ2-7
CDR3: CASSLGGTGYYEQYF
DNA: TGTGCCAGCAGCCTCGGGGGGACAGGGTACTACGAGCAGTACTTC

V: TRBV2
size: -
D: -
J: TRBJ2-3
CDR3: CASSEREYTQYF
DNA: TGTGCCAGCAGTGAAAGGGAGTATACGCAGTATTTT

V: TRBV27
size: -
D: TRBD1
J: TRBJ2-1
CDR3: CASSPSTGEAYNEQFF
DNA: TGTGCCAGCAGTCCGTCGACAGGGGAAGCCTACAATGAGCAGTTCTTC

V: TRBV24-1
size: once
D: -
J: TRBJ2-1
CDR3: CATSDYRAWNEQFF
DNA: TGTGCCACCAGTGATTACAGGGCCTGGAATGAGCAGTTCTTC

V: TRBV2
size: -
D: TRBD2
J: TRBJ2-3
CDR3: CASSPGLAASDTQYF
DNA: TGTGCCAGCAGTCCGGGACTAGCGGCCTCGGATACGCAGTATTTT

V: TRBV6-5
size: medium-sized
D: TRBD1
J: TRBJ2-7
CDR3: CASSPDRGSYEQYF
DNA: TGTGCCAGCAGCCCAGACAGGGGTTCCTACGAGCAGTACTTC

V: TRBV7-2
size: medium-sized
D: -
J: TRBJ2-2
CDR3: CASSLGTRNTGELFF
DNA: TGTGCCAGCAGCTTAGGGACACGGAACACCGGGGAGCTGTTTTTT

V: TRBV7-6
size: -
D: -
J: TRBJ2-7
CDR3: CASSLGPQDNYEQYF
DNA: TGTGCCAGCAGCTTAGGGCCACAGGACAACTACGAGCAGTACTTC

V: TRBV5-6
size: -
D: TRBD2
J: TRBJ2-1
CDR3: CASSPDWAGGPVNEQFF
DNA: TGTGCCAGCAGCCCCGACTGGGCGGGAGGGCCGGTCAATGAGCAGTTCTTC

V: TRBV30
size: -
D: TRBD1
J: TRBJ1-5
CDR3: CAWSYTGDQPQHF
DNA: TGTGCCTGGAGTTACACAGGGGATCAGCCCCAGCATTTT

V: TRBV28
size: -
D: -
J: TRBJ2-6
CDR3: CASRGLREVGANVLTF
DNA: TGTGCCAGCAGAGGTTTGAGGGAAGTAGGGGCCAACGTCCTGACTTTC

V: TRBV28
size: -
D: -
J: TRBJ2-7
CDR3: CASSLGGLGEQYF
DNA: TGTGCCAGCAGTTTGGGCGGGTTGGGGGAGCAGTACTTC